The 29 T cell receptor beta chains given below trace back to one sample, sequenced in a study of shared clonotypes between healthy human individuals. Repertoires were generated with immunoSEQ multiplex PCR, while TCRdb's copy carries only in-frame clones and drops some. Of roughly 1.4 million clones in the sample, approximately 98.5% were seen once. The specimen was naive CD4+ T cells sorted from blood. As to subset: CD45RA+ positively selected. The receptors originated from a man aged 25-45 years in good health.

The CDR3 nucleotides read TGTGCCAGCAGCGTTATGGGGTATGAGCAGTTCTTC. Protein: CASSVMGYEQFF. V and J are TRBV27 and TRBJ2-1, with unresolved D. This CDR3 has 12 residues. In germline, CDR1 is MNHEY, CDR2 SMNVEV (reference sequence). Trimming pared 6 bases from V and 8 bases from J, leaving 11 bases between.

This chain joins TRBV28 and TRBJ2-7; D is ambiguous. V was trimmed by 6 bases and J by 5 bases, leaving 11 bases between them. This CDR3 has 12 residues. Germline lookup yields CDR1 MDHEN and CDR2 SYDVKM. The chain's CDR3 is CASRSTVNEQYF. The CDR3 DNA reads TGTGCCAGCAGGTCGACTGTCAACGAGCAGTACTTC.

The DNA of the CDR3 is TGTGCCAGTAGTATGGGGGGACTAGCGGGACAAGAGACCCAGTACTTC. Protein sequence: CASSMGGLAGQETQYF. This chain links TRBV19 with TRBJ2-5; 13 bases agree with TRBD2. Germline lookup yields CDR1 LNHDA and CDR2 SQIVND (reference sequence). The V and J ends lost 3 bases and 2 bases, in that order; junction bases with no gene match: 3. The CDR3 totals 16 residues. The full variable domain, in which reference TRBV19 and TRBJ2-5 provide the parts outside the CDR3, is DGGITQSPKYLFRKEGQNVTLSCEQNLNHDAMYWYRQDPGQGLRLIYYSQIVNDFQKGDIAEGYSVSREKKESFPLTVTSAQKNPTAFYLCASSMGGLAGQETQYFGPGTRLLVL.

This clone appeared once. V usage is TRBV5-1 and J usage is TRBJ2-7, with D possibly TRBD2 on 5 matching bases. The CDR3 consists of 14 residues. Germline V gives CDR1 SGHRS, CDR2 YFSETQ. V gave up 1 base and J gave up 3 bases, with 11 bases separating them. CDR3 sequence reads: CASSLTPGNYEQYF. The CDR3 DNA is TGCGCCAGCAGCTTGACTCCGGGAAACTACGAGCAGTACTTC.

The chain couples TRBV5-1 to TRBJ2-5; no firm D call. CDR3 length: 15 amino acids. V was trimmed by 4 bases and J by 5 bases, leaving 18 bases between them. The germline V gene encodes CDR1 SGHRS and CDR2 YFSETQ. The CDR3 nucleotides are TGCGCCAGCAGCCCCCTTATCGGGCTGATGGAGACCCAGTACTTC. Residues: CASSPLIGLMETQYF.

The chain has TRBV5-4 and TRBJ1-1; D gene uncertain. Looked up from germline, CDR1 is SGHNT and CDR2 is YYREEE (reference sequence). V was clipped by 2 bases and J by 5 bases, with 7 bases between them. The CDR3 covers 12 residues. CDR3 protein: CASSLPLTEAFF. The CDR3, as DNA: TGTGCCAGCAGCTTACCGTTGACTGAAGCTTTCTTT.

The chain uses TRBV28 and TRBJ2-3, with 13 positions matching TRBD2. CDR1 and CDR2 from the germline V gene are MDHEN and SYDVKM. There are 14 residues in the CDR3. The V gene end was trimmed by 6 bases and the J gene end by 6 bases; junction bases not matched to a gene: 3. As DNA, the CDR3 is TGTGCCAGCAGAACTAGCGGGAGGGTGGATACGCAGTATTTT. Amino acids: CASRTSGRVDTQYF.

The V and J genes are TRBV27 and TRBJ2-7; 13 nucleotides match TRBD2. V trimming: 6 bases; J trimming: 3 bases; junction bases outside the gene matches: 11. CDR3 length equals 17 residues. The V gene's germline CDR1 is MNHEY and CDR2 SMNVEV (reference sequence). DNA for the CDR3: TGTGCCAGCAGAGGACTAGCGGGGGACCCTGGGTTCTACGAGCAGTACTTC. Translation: CASRGLAGDPGFYEQYF.

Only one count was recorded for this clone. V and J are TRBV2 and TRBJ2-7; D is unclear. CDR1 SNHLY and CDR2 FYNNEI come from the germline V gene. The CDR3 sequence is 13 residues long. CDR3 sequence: CACSPAGRYEQYF. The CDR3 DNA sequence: TGTGCTTGCAGCCCGGCCGGGCGCTACGAGCAGTACTTC.

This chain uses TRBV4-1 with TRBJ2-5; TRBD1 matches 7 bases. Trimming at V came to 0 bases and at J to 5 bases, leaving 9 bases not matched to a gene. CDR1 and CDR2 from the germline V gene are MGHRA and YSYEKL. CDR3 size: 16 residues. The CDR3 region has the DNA TGCGCCAGCAGCCAAGACCCCAGGACAGGCGGGGAGACCCAGTACTTC. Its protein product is CASSQDPRTGGETQYF.

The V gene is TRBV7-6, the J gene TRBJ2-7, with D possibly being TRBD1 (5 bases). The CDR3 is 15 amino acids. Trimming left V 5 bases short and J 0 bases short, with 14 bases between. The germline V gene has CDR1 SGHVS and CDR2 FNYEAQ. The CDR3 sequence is CASSQVPDSSYEQYF. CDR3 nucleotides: TGTGCCAGCAGCCAGGTGCCCGACAGCTCCTACGAGCAGTACTTC.

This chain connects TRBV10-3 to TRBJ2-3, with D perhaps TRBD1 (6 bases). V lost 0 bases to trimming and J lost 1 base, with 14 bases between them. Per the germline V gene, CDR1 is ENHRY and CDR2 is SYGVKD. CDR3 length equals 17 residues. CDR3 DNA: TGTGCCATCAGTGAGTCGTCGGGCAGGGGTGGCACAGATACGCAGTATTTT. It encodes CAISESSGRGGTDTQYF.

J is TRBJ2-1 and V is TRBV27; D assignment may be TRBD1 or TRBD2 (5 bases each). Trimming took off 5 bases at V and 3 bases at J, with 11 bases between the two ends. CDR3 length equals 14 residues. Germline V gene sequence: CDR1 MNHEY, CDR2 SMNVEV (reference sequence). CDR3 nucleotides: TGTGCCAGCAGTCTCCGGGACGGCTACAATGAGCAGTTCTTC. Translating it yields CASSLRDGYNEQFF.

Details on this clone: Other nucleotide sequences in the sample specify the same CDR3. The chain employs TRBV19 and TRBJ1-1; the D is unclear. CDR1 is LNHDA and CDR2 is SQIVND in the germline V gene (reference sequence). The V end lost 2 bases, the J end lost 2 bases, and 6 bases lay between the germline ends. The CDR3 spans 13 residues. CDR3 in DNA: TGTGCCAGTAGTATATGGGGAAACACTGAAGCTTTCTTT. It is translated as CASSIWGNTEAFF.

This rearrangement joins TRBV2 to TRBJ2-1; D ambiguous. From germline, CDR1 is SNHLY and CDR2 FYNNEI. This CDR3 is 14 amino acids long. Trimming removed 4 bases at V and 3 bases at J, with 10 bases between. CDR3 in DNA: TGTGCCAGCAGTGGACAAAGGAACTACAATGAGCAGTTCTTC. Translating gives CASSGQRNYNEQFF.

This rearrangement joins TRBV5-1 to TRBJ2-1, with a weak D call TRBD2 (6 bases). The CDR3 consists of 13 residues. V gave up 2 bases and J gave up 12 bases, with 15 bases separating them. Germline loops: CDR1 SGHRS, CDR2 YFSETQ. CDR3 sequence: CASSFDIREWQFF. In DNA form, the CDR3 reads TGCGCCAGCAGCTTTGATATTCGGGAGTGGCAGTTCTTC.

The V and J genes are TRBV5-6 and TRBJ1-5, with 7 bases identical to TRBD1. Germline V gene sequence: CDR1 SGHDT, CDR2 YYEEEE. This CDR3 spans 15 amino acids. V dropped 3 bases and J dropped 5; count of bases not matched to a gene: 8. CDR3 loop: CASSSRRTGDQPQHF. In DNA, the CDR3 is TGTGCCAGCAGCTCCCGACGGACAGGAGATCAGCCCCAGCATTTT.

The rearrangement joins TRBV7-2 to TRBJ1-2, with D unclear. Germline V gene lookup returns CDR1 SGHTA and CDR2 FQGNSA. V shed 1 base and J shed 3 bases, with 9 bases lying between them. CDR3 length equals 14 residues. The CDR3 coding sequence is TGTGCCAGCAGCTTAGGGCAGGAGTACTATGGCTACACCTTC. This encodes CASSLGQEYYGYTF.

The CDR3 sequence: CASSLPAALIYEQYF. Here the CDR3 DNA reads TGTGCCAGCAGCCTCCCGGCCGCTTTGATATACGAGCAGTACTTC. J is TRBJ2-7 and V is TRBV7-9; no clear D. The V end lost 5 bases, the J end lost 4 bases, and 18 bases lay between the germline ends. The CDR3 sequence is 15 residues long. Germline assignment: CDR1 SEHNR and CDR2 FQNEAQ (reference sequence).

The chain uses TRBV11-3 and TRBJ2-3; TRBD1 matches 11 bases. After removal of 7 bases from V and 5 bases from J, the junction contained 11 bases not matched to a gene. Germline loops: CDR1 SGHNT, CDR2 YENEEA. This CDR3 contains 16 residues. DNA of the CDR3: TGTGCCAGCATCGACGGACAGGGGGCGCCGGGAGATACGCAGTATTTT. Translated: CASIDGQGAPGDTQYF.

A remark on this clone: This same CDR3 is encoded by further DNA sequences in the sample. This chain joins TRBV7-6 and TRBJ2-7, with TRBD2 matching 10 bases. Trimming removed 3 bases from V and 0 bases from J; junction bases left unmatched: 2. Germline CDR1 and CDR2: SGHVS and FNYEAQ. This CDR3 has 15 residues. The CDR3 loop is CASSLASGSSYEQYF. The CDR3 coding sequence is TGTGCCAGCAGCTTGGCTAGCGGGAGCTCCTACGAGCAGTACTTC.

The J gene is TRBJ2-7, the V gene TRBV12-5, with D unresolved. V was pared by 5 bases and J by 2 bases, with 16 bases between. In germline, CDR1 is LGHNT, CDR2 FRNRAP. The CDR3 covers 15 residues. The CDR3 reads CASGPYHDLAYEQYF. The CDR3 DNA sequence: TGTGCTAGTGGTCCCTACCATGACCTGGCCTACGAGCAGTACTTC.

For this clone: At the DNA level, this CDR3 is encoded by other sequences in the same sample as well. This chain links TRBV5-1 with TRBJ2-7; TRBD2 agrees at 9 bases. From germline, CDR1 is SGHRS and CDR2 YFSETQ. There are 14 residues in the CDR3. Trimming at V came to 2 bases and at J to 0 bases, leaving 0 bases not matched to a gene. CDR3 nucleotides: TGCGCCAGCAGCTTTAGCGGGAGCTCCTACGAGCAGTACTTC. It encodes CASSFSGSSYEQYF.

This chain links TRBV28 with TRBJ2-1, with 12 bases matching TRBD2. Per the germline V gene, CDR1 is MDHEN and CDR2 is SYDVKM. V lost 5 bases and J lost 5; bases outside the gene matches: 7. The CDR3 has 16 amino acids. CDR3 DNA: TGTGCCAGCAGTCCTCTGCTAGCGGGAGGGAACAATGAGCAGTTCTTC. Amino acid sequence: CASSPLLAGGNNEQFF.

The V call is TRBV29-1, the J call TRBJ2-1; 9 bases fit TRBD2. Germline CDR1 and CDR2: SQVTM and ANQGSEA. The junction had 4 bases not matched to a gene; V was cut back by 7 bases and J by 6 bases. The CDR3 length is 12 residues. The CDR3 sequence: CSGTSAFNEQFF. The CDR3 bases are TGCAGCGGGACTAGCGCATTCAATGAGCAGTTCTTC.

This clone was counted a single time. CDR3 DNA: TGCGCCAGCAGCCTCCCGGGACTAGCGGGGGGCCAAGAGACCCAGTACTTC. Translated, it gives CASSLPGLAGGQETQYF. The chain couples TRBV5-1 to TRBJ2-5; 15 positions agree with TRBD2. J gave up 1 base and V 4 bases, and 5 bases lay outside the gene matches. The CDR3 contains 17 residues. Per the germline V gene, CDR1 is SGHRS and CDR2 is YFSETQ.

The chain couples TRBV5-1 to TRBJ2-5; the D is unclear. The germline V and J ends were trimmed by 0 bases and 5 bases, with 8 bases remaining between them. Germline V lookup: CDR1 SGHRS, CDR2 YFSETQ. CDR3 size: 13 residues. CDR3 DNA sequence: TGCGCCAGCAGCTTGGGAACTAAGGAGACCCAGTACTTC. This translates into CASSLGTKETQYF.

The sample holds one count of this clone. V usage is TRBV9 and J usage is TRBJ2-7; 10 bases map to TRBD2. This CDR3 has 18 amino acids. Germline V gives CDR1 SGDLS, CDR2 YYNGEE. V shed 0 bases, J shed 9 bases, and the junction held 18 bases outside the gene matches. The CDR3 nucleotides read TGTGCCAGCAGCGTAGATGAGGCTAGCGGGAGTTCACTCCGGGGGCAGTACTTC. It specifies CASSVDEASGSSLRGQYF.

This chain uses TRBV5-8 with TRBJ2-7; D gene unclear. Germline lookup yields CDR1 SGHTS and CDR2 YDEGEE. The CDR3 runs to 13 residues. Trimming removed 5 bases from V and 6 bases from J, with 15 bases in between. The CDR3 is CASRQAGVGEQYF. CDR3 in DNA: TGTGCCAGCAGGCAAGCAGGCGTTGGCGAGCAGTACTTC.